Below are 20 T cell receptor beta chains sequenced from a single sample in a study of Ad26.COV2.S vaccination and SARS-CoV-2 variants. Method: immunoSEQ multiplex PCR; TCRdb's copy keeps in-frame clones and lacks some. The sample shows hundreds of thousands of clones, more than 70% of them seen only once. The treatment denotes: 15 to 20 received Ad26.COV2.S at low or high dose, single or two shots; roughly 5 received placebo; per-sample allocation not given. Sampling was performed 63 days after the first vaccine or placebo injection. Sequencing used peripheral blood, obtained in a trial of Ad26.COV2.S vaccine versus placebo. These receptor sequences come from a person between 18 and 59 years old who received the Ad26.COV2.S COVID-19 vaccine or a placebo.

This chain uses TRBV20-1 with TRBJ1-1; perhaps TRBD1 as D (6 bases). Germline CDR1 reads DFQATT; CDR2 reads SNEGSKA (reference sequence). The CDR3 totals 11 residues. Trimming removed 4 bases from V and 4 bases from J, with 7 bases in between. The CDR3 DNA is TGCAGTGCTACAGGGGCCACTGAAGCTTTCTTT. Its translation is CSATGATEAFF.

This rearrangement joins TRBV6-1 to TRBJ1-3; D is ambiguous. The CDR3 has 16 amino acids. V was clipped by 4 bases and J by 0 bases, with 13 bases between them. Germline V gene data show CDR1 as MNHNS and CDR2 as SASEGT. This chain's CDR3 is CASSGTQGHSGNTIYF. In DNA, the CDR3 is TGTGCCAGCAGTGGTACACAAGGCCACTCTGGAAACACCATATATTTT.

This clone was picked up one time. J is TRBJ2-1 and V is TRBV25-1; D gene unclear. Germline-derived CDR1 and CDR2 are MGHDK and SYGVNS. Trimming shortened V by 0 bases and J by 7 bases, and 7 bases separated the two germline ends. This CDR3 region has 13 residues. CDR3 sequence reads: CASSEYFGNEQFF. As DNA, the CDR3 is TGTGCCAGCAGTGAATATTTCGGGAATGAGCAGTTCTTC.

This chain joins TRBV19 and TRBJ1-1; 7 bases match TRBD1. The J segment lost 1 base and the V segment lost 10 bases, leaving 6 bases of the junction unmatched. The germline CDR1 and CDR2 sequences are LNHDA and SQIVND (reference sequence). This CDR3 comprises 13 residues. This chain's CDR3 is CATRRTGNTEAFF. As DNA, the CDR3 is TGTGCCACAAGACGGACAGGGAACACTGAAGCTTTCTTT.

The V and J genes are TRBV9 and TRBJ1-1; possibly TRBD1 for D (5 bases). Germline CDR1 SGDLS, CDR2 YYNGEE. Trimming pared 3 bases from V and 10 bases from J, leaving 10 bases between. CDR3 length equals 11 residues. CDR3 sequence (DNA): TGTGCCAGCAGCGGGGGGTCCGGAGCTTTCTTT. This gives the protein CASSGGSGAFF.

The chain employs TRBV19 and TRBJ1-5; TRBD1 matches at 9 bases. The CDR3 has 16 residues. The V segment lost 4 bases and the J segment 6 bases; nucleotides outside the gene matches: 10. Germline V gene data show CDR1 as LNHDA and CDR2 as SQIVND (reference sequence). Here the CDR3 reads CASSTLTGGSSQPQHF. The CDR3 coding sequence is TGTGCCAGTAGTACTTTGACAGGGGGATCCTCTCAGCCCCAGCATTTT.

This chain uses TRBV9 with TRBJ2-7, with D possibly being TRBD2 (6 bases). V was trimmed by 0 bases and J by 1 base, leaving 11 bases between them. The CDR3 runs 15 residues. Germline CDR1 is SGDLS and CDR2 is YYNGEE. CDR3 region: CASSVGGTLSYEQYF. The CDR3 DNA reads as TGTGCCAGCAGCGTAGGTGGGACTTTATCCTACGAGCAGTACTTC.

The chain is built from TRBV2 and TRBJ2-5; tentative D call: TRBD1 (5 bases). The CDR3 totals 12 residues. V shed 7 bases and J shed 5 bases, with 11 bases lying between them. Germline CDR1 SNHLY, CDR2 FYNNEI. CDR3: CASKSQGETQYF. The CDR3 region has the DNA TGTGCCAGCAAGTCGCAGGGCGAGACCCAGTACTTC. Full variable domain (rest looked up from reference TRBV2 and TRBJ2-5): EPEVTQTPSHQVTQMGQEVILRCVPISNHLYFYWYRQILGQKVEFLVSFYNNEISEKSEIFDDQFSVERPDGSNFTLKIRSTKLEDSAMYFCASKSQGETQYFGPGTRLLVL.

This sequence joins TRBV6-4 and TRBJ2-1; D gene uncertain. The CDR3 covers 13 residues. In germline, CDR1 is MRHNA, CDR2 SNTAGT. V was clipped by 3 bases and J by 3 bases, with 6 bases between them. The CDR3 DNA reads TGTGCCAGCAGTGAATCAGACTACAATGAGCAGTTCTTC. This translates into CASSESDYNEQFF.

The chain has TRBV15 and TRBJ2-2, with D tentatively TRBD1 (5 bases). The germline CDR1 and CDR2 sequences are LNHNV and YYDKDF (reference sequence). The CDR3 runs to 14 residues. Trimming took off 6 bases at V and 8 bases at J, with 16 bases between the two ends. The CDR3 loop reads CATSRGSPSGELFF. CDR3 DNA: TGTGCCACCAGTAGGGGCAGCCCTTCTGGGGAGCTGTTTTTT.

The chain is built from TRBV19 and TRBJ2-7, with 7 bases identical to TRBD1. This CDR3 is 14 amino acids long. Germline-derived CDR1 and CDR2 are LNHDA and SQIVND (reference sequence). The J segment lost 0 bases and the V segment lost 5 bases, leaving 4 bases of the junction unmatched. CDR3 coding DNA: TGTGCCAGTAGTTCGTCAGGGGGCTCCTACGAGCAGTACTTC. This translates into CASSSSGGSYEQYF. The full variable domain, its missing parts supplied by reference TRBV19 and TRBJ2-7, is DGGITQSPKYLFRKEGQNVTLSCEQNLNHDAMYWYRQDPGQGLRLIYYSQIVNDFQKGDIAEGYSVSREKKESFPLTVTSAQKNPTAFYLCASSSSGGSYEQYFGPGTRLTVT.

Notes on this clone: This sample also contains other DNA sequences that code for the same CDR3. The chain links TRBV18 to TRBJ2-3; D is undetermined. This CDR3 is built from 13 residues. Trimming took 3 bases from V and 0 from J, leaving 4 bases between them. Germline values: CDR1 KGHSH, CDR2 LQKENI. The CDR3 sequence is CASSPTSTDTQYF. The CDR3 DNA reads TGTGCCAGCTCACCTACTAGCACAGATACGCAGTATTTT.

This chain uses TRBV6-2 or TRBV6-3 with TRBJ2-7; TRBD1 aligns across 10 bases. V was pared by 5 bases and J by 6 bases, with 7 bases of the junction left unmatched. CDR1 and CDR2 (germline): MNHEY, SVGEGT. This CDR3 has 14 amino acids. CDR3 DNA: TGTGCCAGCAGTATCCGACAGGGGGCTGGCGAGCAGTACTTC. It is translated as CASSIRQGAGEQYF.

This chain connects TRBV6-5 to TRBJ2-7, with 8 bases identical to TRBD2. This CDR3 contains 16 residues. Germline CDR1 reads MNHEY; CDR2 reads SVGAGI. The V gene end was trimmed by 4 bases and the J gene end by 4 bases; junction bases not matched to a gene: 12. CDR3: CASSSPAGGAGYEQYF. The CDR3 DNA follows: TGTGCCAGCAGTTCCCCTGCCGGGGGGGCGGGTTACGAGCAGTACTTC.

The chain is built from TRBV6-5 and TRBJ1-6, with D perhaps matching TRBD1 (6 bases). Germline V gives CDR1 MNHEY, CDR2 SVGAGI. The CDR3 runs to 15 residues. Trimming stripped 7 bases from V and 10 bases from J, with 20 bases between. The DNA of the CDR3 is TGTGCCAGCACCCGAGGGGGTCCCCTCCGGTCACCCCTCCACTTT. This translates into CASTRGGPLRSPLHF.

The chain uses TRBV4-2 and TRBJ2-5; D is ambiguous. The CDR3 sequence is 15 residues long. Germline V gene lookup returns CDR1 LGHNA and CDR2 YNFKEQ. Between the trimmed V and J ends, which lost 0 bases and 2 bases, there was a span of 10 bases. CDR3: CASSQDGRQQETQYF. The CDR3 bases are TGTGCCAGCAGCCAAGACGGGCGGCAGCAAGAGACCCAGTACTTC.

The V and J genes are TRBV6-5 and TRBJ1-2; 8 nucleotides agree with TRBD1. The V segment lost 6 bases and the J segment 4 bases; nucleotides outside the gene matches: 4. CDR3 length: 13 amino acids. Germline-derived CDR1 and CDR2 are MNHEY and SVGAGI. The CDR3 nucleotides read TGTGCCAGCAGCGGGACAGGAGCCTATGGCTACACCTTC. Translated: CASSGTGAYGYTF.

This chain joins TRBV30 and TRBJ2-7, with 12 bases that match TRBD1. The CDR3 sequence is 16 residues long. Unmatched junction bases numbered 10, after V lost 2 bases and J lost 5 bases. CDR1 is GTSNPN, CDR2 SVGIG, per germline (reference sequence). The CDR3 loop is CAWSPLGTGGADEQYF. CDR3 in DNA: TGTGCCTGGAGTCCCCTGGGGACAGGGGGCGCTGACGAGCAGTACTTC.

This clone was detected a few times. V usage is TRBV9 and J usage is TRBJ1-2; 9 bases are a match to TRBD1. With 0 bases clipped from V and 8 bases from J, the junction kept 5 bases outside the gene matches. The CDR3 length is 14 residues. Germline values: CDR1 SGDLS, CDR2 YYNGEE. In DNA, the CDR3 is TGTGCCAGCAGCGTAGCACAGGGGGCTGAGGGCTACACCTTC. Residues: CASSVAQGAEGYTF. Full variable domain (rest looked up from reference TRBV9 and TRBJ1-2): DSGVTQTPKHLITATGQRVTLRCSPRSGDLSVYWYQQSLDQGLQFLIQYYNGEERAKGNILERFSAQQFPDLHSELNLSSLELGDSALYFCASSVAQGAEGYTFGSGTRLTVV.

The chain joins TRBV19 to TRBJ2-6, with 7 positions matching TRBD1. The length of the CDR3 is 16 residues. Germline V gives CDR1 LNHDA, CDR2 SQIVND (reference sequence). V shed 5 bases and J 2 bases; nucleotides not matched to a gene: 6. The CDR3 here is CASSVPTGAGANVLTF. The CDR3 region has the DNA TGTGCCAGTAGTGTACCAACAGGGGCTGGGGCCAACGTCCTGACTTTC.